These 27 T cell receptor beta chains were sequenced from one sample in a study of T cell responses to AZD1222 COVID-19 vaccine. The repertoire was sequenced with immunoSEQ multiplex PCR; TCRdb's copy has only in-frame clones and lacks some. The sample holds roughly 100,000 clones, approximately 88% seen once. The sample was peripheral blood, taken on day 0 of AZD1222 vaccination. The receptors here all came from an adult in good health.

The chain uses TRBV19 and TRBJ1-6; the match to TRBD1 covers 8 bases. The CDR3 length is 16 residues. Per the germline V gene, CDR1 is LNHDA and CDR2 is SQIVND (reference sequence). With V trimmed by 4 bases and J by 10 bases, 12 bases remained unmatched. The CDR3 here is CASSRSSGGNASPLHF. CDR3 DNA: TGTGCCAGTAGTAGATCGTCAGGGGGCAATGCGTCACCCCTCCACTTT.

The chain is built from TRBV7-6 and TRBJ1-1; D might be TRBD1 (5 bases). With 7 bases removed from V and 4 bases from J, the gap between germline ends came to 13 bases. Germline lookup yields CDR1 SGHVS and CDR2 FNYEAQ. The CDR3 runs to 13 residues. The DNA for the CDR3 is TGTGCCAGCACCCAGGGAAGAAGCACTGAAGCTTTCTTT. Protein sequence: CASTQGRSTEAFF.

The genes are TRBV27 and TRBJ2-5; 12 nucleotides agree with TRBD1. The CDR3 extends over 15 amino acids. The V segment lost 2 bases and the J segment 5 bases; nucleotides outside the gene matches: 3. Germline V lookup: CDR1 MNHEY, CDR2 SMNVEV (reference sequence). The CDR3 nucleotides read TGTGCCAGCAGTTTAGGGGACAGGGGGCAGGAGACCCAGTACTTC. Translated, it gives CASSLGDRGQETQYF.

This clone has just one count. The V gene is TRBV18, the J gene TRBJ2-5, with a weak D call TRBD1 (7 bases). The germline CDR1 and CDR2 sequences are KGHSH and LQKENI. The V end lost 3 bases, the J end lost 4 bases, and 12 bases lay between the germline ends. This CDR3 spans 14 amino acids. CDR3: CASSPPGGIETQYF. For the CDR3, the DNA is TGTGCCAGCTCACCCCCAGGGGGGATAGAGACCCAGTACTTC.

J is TRBJ2-1 and V is TRBV18; TRBD1 matches 8 bases. Germline V gives CDR1 KGHSH, CDR2 LQKENI. With V trimmed by 8 bases and J by 5 bases, 5 bases remained unmatched. This CDR3 region has 13 residues. The DNA of the CDR3 is TGTGCCAGCACGGGACAGGACAACAATGAGCAGTTCTTC. Amino acid sequence: CASTGQDNNEQFF.

The chain combines TRBV3-1 (or the pseudogene TRBV3-2) with TRBJ2-1; the match to TRBD2 covers 12 bases. Per the germline V gene, CDR1 is LGHDT and CDR2 is YNNKEL (reference sequence). The CDR3 covers 14 residues. Germline trimming cut 8 bases from V and 8 bases from J; bases unmatched to any gene: 7. The CDR3 region has the DNA TGTGCCAGCGTCACTAGCGGGGGGAGCGATGAGCAGTTCTTC. It specifies CASVTSGGSDEQFF.

The V call is TRBV19, the J call TRBJ2-7; D unresolved. The CDR3 contains 13 residues. Trimming took off 7 bases at V and 4 bases at J, with 14 bases between the two ends. Germline values: CDR1 LNHDA, CDR2 SQIVND (reference sequence). The DNA of the CDR3 is TGTGCCAGTACCGACCCGCTTTTGTACGAGCAGTACTTC. Translation: CASTDPLLYEQYF.

The V and J genes are TRBV6-1 and TRBJ1-2; 10 nucleotides agree with TRBD1. Germline V CDR1 and CDR2: MNHNS, SASEGT. This CDR3 comprises 16 residues. With V trimmed by 4 bases and J by 3 bases, 8 bases remained unmatched. CDR3 coding DNA: TGTGCCAGCAGTGGGGTACCGGGACAGGGGTACTATGGCTACACCTTC. It yields the protein CASSGVPGQGYYGYTF.

J is TRBJ1-1 and V is TRBV3-1 (or the pseudogene TRBV3-2); 8 bases map to TRBD1. Germline CDR1 and CDR2: LGHDT and YNNKEL (reference sequence). Unmatched junction bases numbered 5, after V lost 5 bases and J lost 6 bases. This CDR3 has 13 residues. In DNA, the CDR3 is TGTGCCAGCAGCAGTACAGGGGGAGCTGAAGCTTTCTTT. Its translation is CASSSTGGAEAFF.

This rearrangement joins TRBV7-8 to TRBJ2-3; 9 bases map to TRBD2. The CDR3 length is 16 residues. The germline gives CDR1 SGHVS, CDR2 FQNEAQ. J lost 1 base, V lost 4 bases, and 6 bases had no gene match. The CDR3 DNA follows: TGTGCCAGCAGCTACGGGACTAGCAAGGGCACAGATACGCAGTATTTT. Translating it yields CASSYGTSKGTDTQYF.

This sequence joins TRBV18 and TRBJ2-7; D is undetermined. This CDR3 spans 15 amino acids. CDR1 is KGHSH and CDR2 is LQKENI in the germline V gene. The germline V and J ends were trimmed by 1 base and 5 bases, with 15 bases remaining between them. Here the CDR3 reads CASSPRDPGFDEQYF. DNA for the CDR3: TGTGCCAGCTCACCACGCGACCCGGGTTTCGACGAGCAGTACTTC.

The rearrangement links TRBV6-1 to TRBJ1-1; D remains ambiguous. V dropped 3 bases and J dropped 1 base, with 9 bases sitting between them. CDR1 is MNHNS, CDR2 SASEGT, per germline. The CDR3 is made up of 14 amino acids. Here the CDR3 DNA reads TGTGCCAGCAGTGATAACGGTGGGAACACTGAAGCTTTCTTT. Translation: CASSDNGGNTEAFF.

The V gene is TRBV5-4, the J gene TRBJ2-3; maybe TRBD1 (5 bases). This CDR3 comprises 13 residues. Between the trimmed V and J ends, which lost 1 base and 3 bases, there was a span of 6 bases. Germline CDR1 SGHNT, CDR2 YYREEE (reference sequence). The CDR3 loop is CASSLQGTDTQYF. Written as DNA, the CDR3 is TGTGCCAGCAGCTTGCAGGGTACAGATACGCAGTATTTT.

The chain recombines TRBV18 with TRBJ2-5; D uncertain. CDR1 is KGHSH, CDR2 LQKENI, per germline. The V gene lost 0 bases and the J gene lost 2 bases, with 7 bases spanning the gap. The CDR3 sequence is 14 residues long. In DNA form, the CDR3 reads TGTGCCAGCTCACCACCATCCAAACAAGAGACCCAGTACTTC. Translating it yields CASSPPSKQETQYF.

J is TRBJ2-4 and V is TRBV18; tentatively, D is TRBD1 (6 bases). This CDR3 is built from 15 residues. Trimming removed 0 bases from V and 6 bases from J, with 12 bases in between. Germline values: CDR1 KGHSH, CDR2 LQKENI. The DNA of the CDR3 is TGTGCCAGCTCACCACCAGCCAGGGGTGGAAACATTCAGTACTTC. Translated, it gives CASSPPARGGNIQYF.

The chain is built from TRBV6-5 and TRBJ2-3; the D is unclear. The length of the CDR3 is 13 residues. Germline-derived CDR1 and CDR2 are MNHEY and SVGAGI. Trimming took 7 bases from V and 3 from J, leaving 11 bases between them. The CDR3 DNA reads as TGTGCCAGCAATCCCCCAGTGACAGATACGCAGTATTTT. This codes for CASNPPVTDTQYF.

This chain joins TRBV7-9 and TRBJ2-5; no definite D call. Trimming left V 2 bases short and J 1 base short, with 11 bases between. This CDR3 spans 15 amino acids. CDR1 and CDR2 from the germline V gene are SEHNR and FQNEAQ (reference sequence). CDR3 nucleotides: TGTGCCAGCAGCTTATATCTAATCGTCCAAGAGACCCAGTACTTC. Protein product: CASSLYLIVQETQYF.

This chain connects TRBV5-1 to TRBJ2-3, with TRBD1 identical over 8 bases. CDR1 is SGHRS and CDR2 is YFSETQ in the germline V gene. The ends lost 0 bases at V and 0 bases at J; junction bases unmatched: 6. The length of the CDR3 is 17 residues. DNA of the CDR3: TGCGCCAGCAGCTTGGCTCAGACAGGGGCTAGCACAGATACGCAGTATTTT. It codes for CASSLAQTGASTDTQYF.

Comments on this clone: A junction boundary mismatches the germline segment, possibly from a read error. The chain links TRBV18 to TRBJ2-4; D possibly corresponds to TRBD2 (5 bases). Germline CDR1 reads KGHSH; CDR2 reads LQKENI. The length of the CDR3 is 14 residues. The CDR3 DNA is TGTGCCAGCTCCCCACGGGGTACCAAAAACATTCAGTACTTC. Its protein product is CASSPRGTKNIQYF.

The chain combines TRBV24-1 with TRBJ1-1; D ambiguous. Germline CDR1 reads KGHDR; CDR2 reads SFDVKD. V lost 2 bases, J lost 4 bases, and 4 bases lay in between. CDR3 length: 12 amino acids. CDR3 protein: CATSDSTTEAFF. The DNA of the CDR3 is TGTGCCACCAGTGATTCGACCACTGAAGCTTTCTTT.

The CDR3 sequence: CASSLIGGGANGEQFF. CDR3 coding DNA: TGTGCCAGCAGTTTGATCGGCGGGGGGGCTAACGGTGAGCAGTTCTTC. V is TRBV27 and J is TRBJ2-1, with 9 bases that match TRBD2. Germline CDR1 is MNHEY and CDR2 is SMNVEV (reference sequence). Trimming took 3 bases from V and 9 from J; bases not matched to a gene: 12. This CDR3 has 16 residues.

The rearrangement links TRBV7-2 to TRBJ2-5, with D perhaps TRBD2 (6 bases). The CDR3 is 14 amino acids. V lost 1 base, J lost 5 bases, and 11 bases lay in between. Germline-derived CDR1 and CDR2 are SGHTA and FQGNSA. In nucleotides, the CDR3 is TGTGCCAGCAGCTTAGATCCTAGCGCCGAGACCCAGTACTTC. As protein: CASSLDPSAETQYF.

The chain joins TRBV7-6 to TRBJ2-7; D might be TRBD2 (6 bases). Germline V gene lookup returns CDR1 SGHVS and CDR2 FNYEAQ. V lost 3 bases to trimming and J lost 3 bases, with 18 bases between them. This CDR3 contains 16 residues. The CDR3 spells CASSLSREVVDYEQYF. In nucleotides, the CDR3 is TGTGCCAGCAGCTTGAGTAGGGAGGTCGTGGACTACGAGCAGTACTTC.

The chain uses TRBV18 and TRBJ2-1; D gene ambiguous. Germline assignment: CDR1 KGHSH and CDR2 LQKENI. V lost 4 bases to trimming and J lost 8 bases, with 15 bases between them. CDR3 length: 14 residues. The CDR3 DNA follows: TGTGCCAGCTCACTTCTAGAATCCGGCTATGAGCAGTTCTTC. This sequence encodes CASSLLESGYEQFF.

This clone was seen a single time. CDR3 nucleotides: TGCGCCAGCAGCCAAGATGCGACAGGGCCTGAAAAACTGTTTTTT. This gives the protein CASSQDATGPEKLFF. This chain links TRBV4-1 with TRBJ1-4, with 7 nucleotides matching TRBD1. The CDR3 consists of 15 residues. CDR1 MGHRA and CDR2 YSYEKL come from the germline V gene. Losses at the gene ends were 0 bases for V and 7 bases for J; bases not matched to a gene: 5.

V is TRBV6-2 or TRBV6-3 and J is TRBJ2-3, with TRBD2 identical over 12 bases. This CDR3 is 14 amino acids long. Per the germline V gene, CDR1 is MNHEY and CDR2 is SVGEGT. Unmatched junction bases numbered 3, after V lost 6 bases and J lost 5 bases. For the CDR3, the DNA is TGTGCCAGCAGCCTAGCGGGGGGGAGAGATACGCAGTATTTT. As protein: CASSLAGGRDTQYF.

The chain carries TRBV4-1 and TRBJ2-1; 9 bases map to TRBD1. CDR1 MGHRA and CDR2 YSYEKL come from the germline V gene. The trim removed 3 bases at V and 7 bases at J, leaving 4 bases unmatched. CDR3 length: 14 residues. CDR3 DNA sequence: TGCGCCAGCAGCCACCGCGACAGGGGGAATGAGCAGTTCTTC. Its protein is CASSHRDRGNEQFF.